Included here is one TCR beta chain sequence, with context. What this receptor recognizes is not known. Base-call qualities are not available, and no considerably larger clone is one nucleotide away. The data stem from a study of primary melanoma T cells and metastatic recurrence (dated by TCRdb to about 2020). At the level of the whole study: The cohort was made up of around 210 primary melanomas of stage T2 to T4, with thickness greater than 1 mm. Whether patient outcome could be predicted by T-cell fraction and T-cell repertoire clonality in primary melanoma tumors was the question this study put to the test. Progression-free survival was the clinical outcome compared against the T-cell fraction measured by TCR beta sequencing. Histopathological grading of tumor-infiltrating lymphocytes was compared with the T-cell fraction derived from sequencing. The paper's findings and limits, for the study overall: Adding T-cell fraction to tumor thickness reportedly improved progression-free survival prediction more than adding any other histopathological variable. The authors framed an effective T-cell-mediated antitumor response in primary melanoma only as a suggestion, not a demonstrated mechanism. Regardless of nodal disease, mitotic rate or ulceration status, a T-cell fraction above 20% appeared to be protective. Progression-free survival was reportedly predicted by the tumor T-cell fraction independently of thickness, ulceration, mitotic rate and age.

Each patient's primary melanoma had been surgically resected and was viewed as potentially curable, though still at risk of metastatic recurrence. The CDR3 goes from the cysteine to the phenylalanine over 15 residues. The read is trimmed to its CDR3 DNA, 45 bases read in frame from base 1. Per the germline V gene, MNHGY is the CDR1 and SAAAGT is the CDR2. The V end gives up 5 bases and the J end 8 bases, leaving 5 bases in the junction not matched to a gene. The library was produced with the immunoSEQ multiplex PCR assay. Primary melanoma tumor tissue was subjected to high-throughput sequencing of the T-cell receptor beta chain. As for the original processing: The repertoire analyses covered TCRB CDR3 sharing between samples and the distribution of insertions and deletions. A gradient-boosted model ranked how well the T-cell fraction predicted outcome compared with histopathological variables. This immuneACCESS table, as held by TCRdb, lists in-frame sequences with V and J called but not all clones. Of the missing ones, under half trace to an unresolved V gene in checked studies; the others have no known cause. V and J calls and clone size come straight from that table; D and trimming were deduced from the DNA. This sample comprises a few hundred clones, approximately 80% of them detected only once. Under 15% of the sample lies in the top ten.

The clonotype comes from a human donor with melanoma. The chain employs TRBV6-8 and TRBJ2-1, with 14 junctional bases fitting TRBD2. The sample consisted of melanoma tumor tissue. The nucleotides read TGTGCCAGCAGTCCCGGGACTAGCGGGGGCGATGAGCAGTTCTTC. The encoded protein is CASSPGTSGGDEQFF.